This TCR beta chain was obtained from a study of blood T cell repertoires in COVID-19. The wider study: Acute-phase and convalescent COVID-19 samples originated in the United States, Italy and Spain.

Germline V gives CDR1 MDHEN, CDR2 SYDVKM. The CDR3 covers 13 residues. The germline V and J ends were trimmed by 5 bases and 18 bases, with 20 bases remaining between them. Original handling: The assay estimated nucleated cells by amplifying reference gene primers. Repertoires were generated with immunoSEQ multiplex PCR, while TCRdb's copy carries only in-frame clones and drops some. V and J calls and clone size are copied from that table; D and trimming were computed from the DNA. The table has about 300,000 clones, about 87% seen once. The TCR originated in a woman under 40 who had recovered from COVID-19. The specimen sequenced was peripheral blood. This sequence joins TRBV28 and TRBJ1-6; D perhaps matches TRBD1 (5 bases). The CDR3 DNA is TGTGCCAGCAGTCCCGTCGCAGGACAATTGGCCCACTTT. Amino acids: CASSPVAGQLAHF.